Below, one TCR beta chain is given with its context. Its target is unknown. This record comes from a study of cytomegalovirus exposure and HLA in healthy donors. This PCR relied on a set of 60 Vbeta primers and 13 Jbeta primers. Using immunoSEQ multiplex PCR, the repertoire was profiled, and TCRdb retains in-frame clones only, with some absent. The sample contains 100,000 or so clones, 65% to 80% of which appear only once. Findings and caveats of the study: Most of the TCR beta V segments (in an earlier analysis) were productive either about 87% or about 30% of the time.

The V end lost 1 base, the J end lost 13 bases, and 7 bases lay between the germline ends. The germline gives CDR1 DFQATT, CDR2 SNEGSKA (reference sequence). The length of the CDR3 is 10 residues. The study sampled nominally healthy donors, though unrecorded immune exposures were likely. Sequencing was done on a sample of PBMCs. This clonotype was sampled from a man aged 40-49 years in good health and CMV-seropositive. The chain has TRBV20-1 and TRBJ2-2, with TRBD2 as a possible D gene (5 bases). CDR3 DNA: TGCAGTGCTAGAGGGGCGGGGCTGTTTTTT. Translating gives CSARGAGLFF.